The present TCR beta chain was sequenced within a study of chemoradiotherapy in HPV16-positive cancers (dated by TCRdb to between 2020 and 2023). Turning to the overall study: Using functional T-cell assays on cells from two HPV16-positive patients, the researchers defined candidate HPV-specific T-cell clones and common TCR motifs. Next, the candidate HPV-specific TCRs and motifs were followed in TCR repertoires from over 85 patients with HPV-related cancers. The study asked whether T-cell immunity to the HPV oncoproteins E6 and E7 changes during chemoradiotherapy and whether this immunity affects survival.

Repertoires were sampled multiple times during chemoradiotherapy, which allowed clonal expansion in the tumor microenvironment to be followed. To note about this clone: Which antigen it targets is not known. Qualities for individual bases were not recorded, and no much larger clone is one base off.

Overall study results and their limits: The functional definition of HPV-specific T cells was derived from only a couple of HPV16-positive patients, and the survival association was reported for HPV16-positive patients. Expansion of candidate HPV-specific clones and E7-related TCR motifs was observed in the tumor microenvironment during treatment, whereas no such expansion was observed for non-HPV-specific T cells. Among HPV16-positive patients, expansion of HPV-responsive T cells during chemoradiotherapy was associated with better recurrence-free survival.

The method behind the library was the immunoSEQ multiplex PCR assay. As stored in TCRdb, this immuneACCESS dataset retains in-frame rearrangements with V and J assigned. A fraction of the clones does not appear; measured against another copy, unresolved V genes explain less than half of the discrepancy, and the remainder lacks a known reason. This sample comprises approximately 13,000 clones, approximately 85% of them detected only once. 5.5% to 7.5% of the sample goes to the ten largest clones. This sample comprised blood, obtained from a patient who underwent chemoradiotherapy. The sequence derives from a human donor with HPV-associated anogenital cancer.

The CDR3 region has the sequence CASSVQGARGQPQHF. The bases read TGTGCCAGTAGTGTACAGGGGGCGAGGGGGCAGCCCCAGCATTTT. Recombination linked TRBV19 to TRBJ1-5, with TRBD1 matching 9 junction bases. CDR1 and CDR2, per the germline V gene (reference sequence), are LNHDA and SQIVND. Relative to germline, V is missing 5 bases and J is missing 7 bases, with 9 bases of the junction outside any gene match. From cysteine to phenylalanine, the CDR3 is 15 amino acids long. Just the 45-base CDR3 DNA is kept, in frame starting at base 1.